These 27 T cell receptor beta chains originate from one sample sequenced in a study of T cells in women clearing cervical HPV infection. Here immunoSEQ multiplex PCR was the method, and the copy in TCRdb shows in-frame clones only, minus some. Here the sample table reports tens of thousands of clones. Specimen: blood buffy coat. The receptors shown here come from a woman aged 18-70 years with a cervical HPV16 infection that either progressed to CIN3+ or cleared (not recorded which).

The sequenced part of the CDR3 DNA is TGTGCCAGCAGCTCATCACAGGGGGCAGACAATGAC. Protein sequence: CASSSSQGADND. The whole CDR3 region reads CASSSSQGADNDYTF. The V call is TRBV7-9, the J call TRBJ1-2, with TRBD1 matching over 9 bases. The CDR3 extends 3 residues past the end of the read, so its final part is completed from the germline J gene. This CDR3 region has 15 residues. Germline V gene sequence: CDR1 SEHNR, CDR2 FQNEAQ (reference sequence).

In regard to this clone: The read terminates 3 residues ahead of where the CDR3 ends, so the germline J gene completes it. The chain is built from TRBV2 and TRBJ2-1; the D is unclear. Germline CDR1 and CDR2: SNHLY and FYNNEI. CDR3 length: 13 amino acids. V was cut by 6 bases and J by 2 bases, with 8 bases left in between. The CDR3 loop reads CASSVAPYNEQFF. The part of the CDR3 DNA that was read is TGTGCCAGCAGCGTTGCGCCCTACAATGAG. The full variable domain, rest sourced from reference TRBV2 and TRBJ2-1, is EPEVTQTPSHQVTQMGQEVILRCVPISNHLYFYWYRQILGQKVEFLVSFYNNEISEKSEIFDDQFSVERPDGSNFTLKIRSTKLEDSAMYFCASSVAPYNEQFFGPGTRLTVL.

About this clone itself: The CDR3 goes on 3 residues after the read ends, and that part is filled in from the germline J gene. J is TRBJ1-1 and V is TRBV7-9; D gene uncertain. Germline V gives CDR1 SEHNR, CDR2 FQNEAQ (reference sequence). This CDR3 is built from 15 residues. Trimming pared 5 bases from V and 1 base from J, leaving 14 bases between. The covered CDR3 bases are TGTGCCAGCAGCCCCCCGACTACTGGGAACACTGAA. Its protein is CASSPPTTGNTE. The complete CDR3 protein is CASSPPTTGNTEAFF.

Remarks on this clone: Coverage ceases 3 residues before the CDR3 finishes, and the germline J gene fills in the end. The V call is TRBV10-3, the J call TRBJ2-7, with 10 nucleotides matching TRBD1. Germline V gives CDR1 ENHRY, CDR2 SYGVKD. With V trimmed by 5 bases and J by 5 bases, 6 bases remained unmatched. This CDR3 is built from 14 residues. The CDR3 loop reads CAISPGQGFNEQYF. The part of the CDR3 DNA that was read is TGTGCCATCAGTCCGGGACAGGGGTTCAACGAG.

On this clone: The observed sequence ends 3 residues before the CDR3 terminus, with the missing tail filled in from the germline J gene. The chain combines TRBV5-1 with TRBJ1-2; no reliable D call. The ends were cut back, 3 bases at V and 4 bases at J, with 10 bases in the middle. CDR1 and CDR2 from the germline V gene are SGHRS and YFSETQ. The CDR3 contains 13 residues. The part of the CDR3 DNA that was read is TGCGCCAGCAGCTCTCCGGACTTCTATGGC. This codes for CASSSPDFYG. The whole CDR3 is CASSSPDFYGYTF.

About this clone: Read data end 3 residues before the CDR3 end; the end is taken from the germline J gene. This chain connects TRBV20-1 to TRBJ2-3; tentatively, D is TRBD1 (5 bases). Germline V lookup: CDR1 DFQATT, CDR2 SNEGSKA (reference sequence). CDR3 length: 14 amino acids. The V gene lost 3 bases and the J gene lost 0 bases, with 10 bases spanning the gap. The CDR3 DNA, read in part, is TGCAGTGCTAGGACAGTCGAAAGCACAGATACG. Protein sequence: CSARTVESTDT. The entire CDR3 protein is CSARTVESTDTQYF.

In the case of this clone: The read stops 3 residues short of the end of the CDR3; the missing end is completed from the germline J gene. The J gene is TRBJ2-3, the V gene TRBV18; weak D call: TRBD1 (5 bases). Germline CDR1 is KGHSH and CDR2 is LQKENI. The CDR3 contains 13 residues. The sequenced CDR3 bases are TGTGCCAGCTCTGATACGCAGGGTTCGACG. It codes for CASSDTQGST. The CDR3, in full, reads CASSDTQGSTQYF.

CDR3 DNA (partial): TGTGCCATCAGTGATGGGCAGGGGAATCAGCCG. Translation: CAISDGQGNQP. The entire CDR3 protein is CAISDGQGNQPQYF. This chain joins TRBV10-3 and TRBJ2-3; the D gene is possibly TRBD1 (6 bases). Read data end 3 residues before the CDR3 end; the end is taken from the germline J gene. Germline-derived CDR1 and CDR2 are ENHRY and SYGVKD. This CDR3 is built from 14 residues.

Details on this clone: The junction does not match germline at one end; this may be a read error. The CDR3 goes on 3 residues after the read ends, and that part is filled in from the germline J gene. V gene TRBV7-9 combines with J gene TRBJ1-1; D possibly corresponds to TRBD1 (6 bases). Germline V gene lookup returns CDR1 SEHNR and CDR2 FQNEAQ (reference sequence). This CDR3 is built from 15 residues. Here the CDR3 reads CASRLGGTSNTEAFF. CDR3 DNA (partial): TGTGCCAGCAGGTTAGGGGGGACATCGAACACTGAA. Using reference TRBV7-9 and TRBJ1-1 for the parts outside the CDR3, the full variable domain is DTGVSQNPRHKITKRGQNVTFRCDPISEHNRLYWYRQTLGQGPEFLTYFQNEAQLEKSRLLSDRFSAERPKGSFSTLEIQRTEQGDSAMYLCASRLGGTSNTEAFFGQGTRLTVV.

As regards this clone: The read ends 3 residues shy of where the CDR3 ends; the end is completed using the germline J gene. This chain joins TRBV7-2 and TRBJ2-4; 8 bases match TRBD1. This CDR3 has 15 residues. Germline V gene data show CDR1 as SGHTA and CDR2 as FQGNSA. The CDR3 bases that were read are TGTGCCAGCAGCCTCCTCGTGACAGGGGTGGGTGGT. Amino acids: CASSLLVTGVGG. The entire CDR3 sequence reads CASSLLVTGVGGQYF.

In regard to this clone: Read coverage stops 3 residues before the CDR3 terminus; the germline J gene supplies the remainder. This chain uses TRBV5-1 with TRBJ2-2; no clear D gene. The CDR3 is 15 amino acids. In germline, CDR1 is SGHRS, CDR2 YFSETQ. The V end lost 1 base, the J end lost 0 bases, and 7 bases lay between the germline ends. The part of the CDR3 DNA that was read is TGCGCCAGCAGCTTGTCGTCCCCGAACACCGGGGAG. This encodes CASSLSSPNTGE. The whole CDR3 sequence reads CASSLSSPNTGELFF.

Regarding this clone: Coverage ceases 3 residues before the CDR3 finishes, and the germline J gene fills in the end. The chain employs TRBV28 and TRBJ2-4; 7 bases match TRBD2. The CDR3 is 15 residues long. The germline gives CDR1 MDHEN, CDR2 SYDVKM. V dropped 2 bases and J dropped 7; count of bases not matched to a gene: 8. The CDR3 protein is CASSLPGLGPNIQYF. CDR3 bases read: TGTGCCAGCAGTTTACCCGGACTAGGACCCAACATT.

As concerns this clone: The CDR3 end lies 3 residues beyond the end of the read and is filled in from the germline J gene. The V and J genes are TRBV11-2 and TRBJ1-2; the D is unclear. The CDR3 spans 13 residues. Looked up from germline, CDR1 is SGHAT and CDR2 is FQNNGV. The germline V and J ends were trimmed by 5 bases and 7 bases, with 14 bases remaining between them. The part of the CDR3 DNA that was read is TGTGCCAGCAGCCGACACCGAGGTGCTGGC. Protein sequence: CASSRHRGAG. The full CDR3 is CASSRHRGAGYTF.

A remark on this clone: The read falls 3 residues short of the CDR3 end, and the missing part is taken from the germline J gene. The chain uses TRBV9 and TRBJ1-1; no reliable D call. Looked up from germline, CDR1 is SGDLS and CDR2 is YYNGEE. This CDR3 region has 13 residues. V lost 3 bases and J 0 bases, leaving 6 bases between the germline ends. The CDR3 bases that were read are TGTGCCAGCAGCGAAACGGTGAACACTGAA. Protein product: CASSETVNTE. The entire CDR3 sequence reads CASSETVNTEAFF.

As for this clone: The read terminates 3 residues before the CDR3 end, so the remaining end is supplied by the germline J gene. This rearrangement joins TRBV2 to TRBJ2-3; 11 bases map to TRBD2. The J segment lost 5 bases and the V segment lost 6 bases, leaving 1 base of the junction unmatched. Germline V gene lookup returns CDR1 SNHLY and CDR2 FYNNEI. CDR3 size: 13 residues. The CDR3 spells CASRLAGEDTQYF. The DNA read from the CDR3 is TGTGCCAGCAGACTAGCGGGGGAAGATACG.

The CDR3 bases that were read are TGTGCCAGCAGTGGTCCCGTGGAGGGTAACTATGGC. It codes for CASSGPVEGNYG. The whole CDR3 sequence reads CASSGPVEGNYGYTF. The chain is built from TRBV2 and TRBJ1-2; no clear D. The read ends 3 residues shy of where the CDR3 ends; the end is completed using the germline J gene. This CDR3 is built from 15 residues. Germline loops: CDR1 SNHLY, CDR2 FYNNEI. V was trimmed by 4 bases and J by 1 base, leaving 13 bases between them.

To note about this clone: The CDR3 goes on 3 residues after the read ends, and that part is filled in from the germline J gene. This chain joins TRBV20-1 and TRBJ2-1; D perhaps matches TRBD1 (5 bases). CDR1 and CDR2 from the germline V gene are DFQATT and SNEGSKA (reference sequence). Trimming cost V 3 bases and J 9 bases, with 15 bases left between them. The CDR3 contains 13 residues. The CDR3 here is CSASTGQGSEQFF. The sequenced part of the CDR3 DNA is TGCAGTGCTAGCACCGGGCAGGGCAGTGAG.

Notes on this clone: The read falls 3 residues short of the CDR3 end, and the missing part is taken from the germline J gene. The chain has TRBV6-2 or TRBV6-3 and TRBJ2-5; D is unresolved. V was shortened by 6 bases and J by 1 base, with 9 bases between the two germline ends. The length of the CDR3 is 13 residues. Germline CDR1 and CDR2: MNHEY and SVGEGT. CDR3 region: CASSSSGQETQYF. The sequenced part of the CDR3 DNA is TGTGCCAGCAGCTCCTCCGGCCAAGAGACC.

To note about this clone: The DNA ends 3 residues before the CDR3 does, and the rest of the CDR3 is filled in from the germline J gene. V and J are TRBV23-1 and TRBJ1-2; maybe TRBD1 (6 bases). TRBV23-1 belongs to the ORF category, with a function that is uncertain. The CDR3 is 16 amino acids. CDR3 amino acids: CASSFGTNDSYNDYTF. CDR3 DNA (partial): TGCGCCAGCAGTTTCGGGACAAATGACTCCTACAATGAC.

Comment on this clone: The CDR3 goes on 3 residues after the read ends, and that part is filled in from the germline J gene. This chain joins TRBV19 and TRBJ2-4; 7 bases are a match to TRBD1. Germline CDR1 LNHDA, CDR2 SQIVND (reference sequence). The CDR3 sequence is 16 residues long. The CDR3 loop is CASSRHPGQPNYGQYF. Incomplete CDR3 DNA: TGTGCCAGTAGTCGTCACCCGGGACAGCCTAACTATGGT.

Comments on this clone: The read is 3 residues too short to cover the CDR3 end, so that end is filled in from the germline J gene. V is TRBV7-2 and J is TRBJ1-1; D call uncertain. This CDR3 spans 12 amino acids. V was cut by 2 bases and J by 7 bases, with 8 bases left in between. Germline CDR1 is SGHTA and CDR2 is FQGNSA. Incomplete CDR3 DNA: TGTGCCAGCAGCTTAAAATTCGGTGAA. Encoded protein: CASSLKFGE. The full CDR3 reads CASSLKFGEAFF. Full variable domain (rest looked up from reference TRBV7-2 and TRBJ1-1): GAGVSQSPSNKVTEKGKDVELRCDPISGHTALYWYRQSLGQGLEFLIYFQGNSAPDKSGLPSDRFSAERTGGSVSTLTIQRTQQEDSAVYLCASSLKFGEAFFGQGTRLTVV.

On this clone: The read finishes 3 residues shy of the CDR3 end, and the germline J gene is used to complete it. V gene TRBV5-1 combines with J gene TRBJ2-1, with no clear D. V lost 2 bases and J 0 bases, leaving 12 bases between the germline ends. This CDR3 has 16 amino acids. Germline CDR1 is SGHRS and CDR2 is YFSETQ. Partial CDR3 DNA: TGCGCCAGCAGCTTTAACTCATTTAGCTCCTACAATGAG. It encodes CASSFNSFSSYNE. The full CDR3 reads CASSFNSFSSYNEQFF.

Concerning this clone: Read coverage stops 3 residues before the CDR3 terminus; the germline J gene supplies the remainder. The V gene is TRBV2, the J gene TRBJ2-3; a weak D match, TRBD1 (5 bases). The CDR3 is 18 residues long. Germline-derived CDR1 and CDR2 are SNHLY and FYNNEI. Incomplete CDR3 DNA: TGTGCCAGCAGTGAGACAGCGACAAGGGGATATAGCAATCAGCCG. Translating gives CASSETATRGYSNQP. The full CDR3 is CASSETATRGYSNQPQYF.

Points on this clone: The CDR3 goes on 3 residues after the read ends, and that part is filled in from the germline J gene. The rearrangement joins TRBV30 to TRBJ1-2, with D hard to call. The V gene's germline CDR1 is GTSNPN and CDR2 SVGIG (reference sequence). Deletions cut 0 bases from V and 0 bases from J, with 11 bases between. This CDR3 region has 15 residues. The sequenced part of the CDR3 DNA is TGTGCCTGGAGTGTACTAGGAGGAGCTAACTATGGC. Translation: CAWSVLGGANYG. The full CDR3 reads CAWSVLGGANYGYTF.

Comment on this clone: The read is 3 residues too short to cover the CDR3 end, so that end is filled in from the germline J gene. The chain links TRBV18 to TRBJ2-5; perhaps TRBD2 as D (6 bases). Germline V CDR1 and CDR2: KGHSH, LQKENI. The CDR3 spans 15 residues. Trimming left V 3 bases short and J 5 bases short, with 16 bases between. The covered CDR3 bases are TGTGCCAGCTCACCGTCCGGGACTCCTGGGGAGACC. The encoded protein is CASSPSGTPGET. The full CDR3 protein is CASSPSGTPGETQYF.

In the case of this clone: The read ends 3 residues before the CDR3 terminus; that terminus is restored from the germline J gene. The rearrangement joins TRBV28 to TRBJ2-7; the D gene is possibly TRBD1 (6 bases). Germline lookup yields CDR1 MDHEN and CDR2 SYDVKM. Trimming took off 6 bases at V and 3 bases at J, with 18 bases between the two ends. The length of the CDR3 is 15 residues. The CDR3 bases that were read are TGTGCCAGCAGCTTACTTGGAACGGACAGCTACGAG. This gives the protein CASSLLGTDSYE. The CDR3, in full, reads CASSLLGTDSYEQYF.

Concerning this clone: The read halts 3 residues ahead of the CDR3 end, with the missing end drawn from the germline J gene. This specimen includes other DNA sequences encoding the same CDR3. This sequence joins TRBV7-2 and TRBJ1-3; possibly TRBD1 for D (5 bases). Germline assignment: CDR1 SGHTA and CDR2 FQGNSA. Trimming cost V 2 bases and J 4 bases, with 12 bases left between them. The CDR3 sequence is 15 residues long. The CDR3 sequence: CASSLQGGSGNTIYF. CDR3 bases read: TGTGCCAGCAGCTTACAGGGAGGTTCAGGAAACACC.